This paragraph reports one TCR beta chain. What antigen it recognizes has not been identified. No base qualities exist here, and no much larger clone lies one base off it. Genomic DNA was extracted from sorted cells for sequencing of the TCRbeta CDR3 region. The immunoSEQ Assay was used for sequencing of TCRbeta CDR3 regions. TCRdb holds this immuneACCESS table with in-frame rearrangements only. Some clones are missing; in checked studies, unresolved V genes explain under half, and the rest has no known cause. Here the sample has about 44,000 clones; approximately 80% occur a single time. Clones ranked in the top ten supply 5% to 6% of the sample. CDR1 and CDR2 (SQVTM, ANQGSEA) derive from the germline V gene. The CDR3 runs 12 amino acids, cysteine and phenylalanine included. Kept here is only the CDR3 DNA, which spans 36 bases and is read in frame from base 1. Trimming costs V 5 bases and J 4 bases, and their ends lie 9 bases apart.

Patients with a history of autoimmune disease or receiving systemic immunosuppression were excluded from the trial. In every dose cohort, peripheral blood was drawn for TCR sequencing at baseline, cycle 4 day 1, and cycle 7 day 1. The samples were taken from a phase I, first-in-human, multicenter, open-label dose-escalation trial of ivuxolimab. The trial enrolled adults with locally advanced or metastatic head and neck squamous cell, hepatocellular, melanoma or renal cell carcinoma. Before TCR sequencing, CD4+ T cells and CD8+ T cells were sorted from peripheral blood as separate populations. These data come from a study of OX40 agonist ivuxolimab in advanced cancers. Broadly, across the study: The costimulatory receptor OX40 (CD134) was targeted by ivuxolimab, a fully human IgG2 agonistic monoclonal antibody. Intravenous ivuxolimab was administered to patients every 2 weeks at six dose levels: 0.01, 0.1, 0.3, 1.5, 3 and 10 mg/kg. Among the approximately 50 dose-escalation patients, about 19 had hepatocellular carcinoma, around 15 melanoma, 9 renal cell carcinoma and 9 head and neck cancer. The dose-escalation cohort was about 83% male with a mean age of about 54 years, ranging from roughly 23 to 90. Prior anti-PD-1, anti-PD-L1 or anti-CTLA-4 therapy was permitted, and approximately 41% of dose-escalation patients had received checkpoint inhibitors. Partial responses occurred in three dose-escalation patients: two with cutaneous melanoma and one with hepatocellular carcinoma. The point of sequencing TCRbeta in the periphery was to test whether ivuxolimab changed TCR sequence diversity and drove clonal T-cell expansion. The monotherapy dose-escalation portion (N = 52 patients) of the phase I ivuxolimab trial is reported in the paper.

Findings and caveats that apply to the study as a whole: After ivuxolimab, CD8+ T cells had more expanded clones than CD4+ T cells on average. Clonal expansion of both CD4+ and CD8+ blood T cells was observed from baseline to week 6 at doses 0.1 to 3.0 mg/kg. Low levels of normalized T-cell clonal expansion were also seen in some nonresponding patients. Partial responders in the 0.1-3.0 mg/kg groups had among the lowest normalized peripheral clonal expansion, especially among CD8+ T cells. Which antigens the clonally expanded peripheral T cells were specific for was not determined.

This TCR was recovered from an adult with an advanced solid tumor such as melanoma, head and neck, liver or kidney cancer. The rearranged chain carries TRBV29-1 and TRBJ1-3; D gene: possibly TRBD1, on 5 matching bases. Material: CD4+ or CD8+ T cells sorted from blood, obtained in a trial of the OX40 agonist ivuxolimab. The CDR3 protein: CSVLSGGNTIYF. DNA sequence: TGCAGCGTTTTGTCAGGGGGAAACACCATATATTTT.